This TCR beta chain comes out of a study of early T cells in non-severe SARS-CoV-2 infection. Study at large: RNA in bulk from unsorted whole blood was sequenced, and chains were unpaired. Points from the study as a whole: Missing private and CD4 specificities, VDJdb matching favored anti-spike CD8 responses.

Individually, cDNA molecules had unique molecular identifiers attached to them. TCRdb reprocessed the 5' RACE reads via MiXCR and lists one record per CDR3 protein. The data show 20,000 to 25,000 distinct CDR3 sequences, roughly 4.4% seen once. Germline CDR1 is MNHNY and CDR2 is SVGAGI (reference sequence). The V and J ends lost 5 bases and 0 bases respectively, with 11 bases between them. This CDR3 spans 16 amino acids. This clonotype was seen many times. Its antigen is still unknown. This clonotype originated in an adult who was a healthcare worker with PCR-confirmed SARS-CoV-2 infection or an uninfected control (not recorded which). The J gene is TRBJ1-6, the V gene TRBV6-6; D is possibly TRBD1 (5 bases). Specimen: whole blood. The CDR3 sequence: CASSPPGSSYNSPLHF. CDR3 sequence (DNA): TGTGCCAGCAGTCCACCAGGGAGCTCCTATAATTCACCCCTCCACTTT.